Included here is one T cell receptor (beta chain) sequence, with context. Germline lookup yields CDR1 SGHDT and CDR2 YYEEEE. Trimming left V 2 bases short and J 4 bases short, with 11 bases between. This CDR3 contains 14 residues. Only in-frame clones appear in the TCRdb table, and some are missing; sequencing was by immunoSEQ multiplex PCR. The repertoire holds roughly 330,000 clones, with over 75% as singletons. This entry belongs to a study of blood T cell repertoires in COVID-19. The wider study: Sources were T cells, B-cell-depleted T cells, or PBMCs; the material itself was cDNA or gDNA.

The source of this sequence is a woman aged 25 to 39 who had recovered from COVID-19. Sequenced input: PBMCs or T cells enriched from blood (not recorded which). V usage is TRBV5-6 and J usage is TRBJ2-3; no reliable D call. The CDR3, as DNA: TGTGCCAGCAGCTTAGACGGAAGCGCAGATACGCAGTATTTT. It yields the protein CASSLDGSADTQYF.